The 13 T cell receptor beta chains reported below all come from one sample, sequenced in a study of CD8 T cells in Susac syndrome. RNA totalling about 0.45 to 1 ug underwent reverse transcription with random hexamers. TCRdb called the immunoSEQ multiplex PCR reads again in MiXCR, with one record for every CDR3 protein. The sample contains around 230,000 distinct CDR3 sequences, about 96% of which appear only once. The sequenced material came from CD4+ T cells from PBMCs. These receptors were taken from a human donor with Susac syndrome.

The chain links TRBV6-4 to TRBJ2-3; a weak D match, TRBD1 (5 bases). The germline gives CDR1 MRHNA, CDR2 SNTAGT. V was clipped by 0 bases and J by 5 bases, with 15 bases between them. This CDR3 is built from 16 residues. The CDR3 region is CASSDSIGRGRDTQYF. CDR3 DNA sequence: TGTGCCAGCAGTGACTCGATCGGTAGGGGAAGAGATACGCAGTATTTT.

The rearrangement uses TRBV25-1 and TRBJ2-1; 9 bases fit TRBD2. V was pared by 3 bases and J by 10 bases, with 10 bases of the junction left unmatched. The CDR3 totals 15 residues. Germline V gene sequence: CDR1 MGHDK, CDR2 SYGVNS. Here the CDR3 DNA reads TGTGCCAGCAGTGATCCTGGGATAGCGGGAGACGAGCAGTTCTTC. It is translated as CASSDPGIAGDEQFF. Full variable domain (outside the CDR3, taken from reference TRBV25-1 and TRBJ2-1): EADIYQTPRYLVIGTGKKITLECSQTMGHDKMYWYQQDPGMELHLIHYSYGVNSTEKGDLSSESTVSRIRTEHFPLTLESARPSHTSQYLCASSDPGIAGDEQFFGPGTRLTVL.

The genes are TRBV3-1 and TRBJ2-7, with D maybe TRBD1 (6 bases). The CDR3 contains 15 residues. Germline CDR1 LGHDT, CDR2 YNNKEL (reference sequence). Trimming stripped 0 bases from V and 3 bases from J, with 12 bases between. CDR3 residues: CASSQEGGQYYEQYF. DNA for the CDR3: TGTGCCAGCAGCCAAGAAGGAGGACAGTACTACGAGCAGTACTTC.

V and J are TRBV4-1 and TRBJ2-2; 8 nucleotides match TRBD2. CDR3 length: 16 amino acids. Germline V gives CDR1 MGHRA, CDR2 YSYEKL. J was trimmed by 6 bases and V by 0 bases; bases with no gene match: 6. The CDR3 region has the DNA TGCGCCAGCAGCCAAGATTTGTCGGGAGGGGCCGGGGAGCTGTTTTTT. Protein sequence: CASSQDLSGGAGELFF.

V usage is TRBV9 and J usage is TRBJ1-3; possible D gene TRBD1, 6 bases. Germline V gives CDR1 SGDLS, CDR2 YYNGEE. Deletions cut 0 bases from V and 2 bases from J, with 15 bases between. This CDR3 has 17 amino acids. The CDR3 sequence is CASSVAGDTLAGNTIYF. In nucleotides, the CDR3 is TGTGCCAGCAGCGTAGCCGGGGACACATTGGCTGGAAACACCATATATTTT.

The genes are TRBV6-5 and TRBJ2-7, with TRBD1 identical over 12 bases. Germline assignment: CDR1 MNHEY and CDR2 SVGAGI. The CDR3 is made up of 16 amino acids. The J segment lost 4 bases and the V segment lost 4 bases, leaving 8 bases of the junction unmatched. Here the CDR3 DNA reads TGTGCCAGCAGTTTCGCCGGGACAGGGGGCAAGTACGAGCAGTACTTC. It is translated as CASSFAGTGGKYEQYF.

The chain recombines TRBV4-2 with TRBJ2-5, with TRBD2 matching 9 bases. The V gene end was trimmed by 4 bases and the J gene end by 4 bases; junction bases not matched to a gene: 10. The CDR3 is made up of 16 amino acids. In germline, CDR1 is LGHNA, CDR2 YNFKEQ. The DNA of the CDR3 is TGTGCCAGCAGCCCAGCGGGAGGTACGGTCGGAGAGACCCAGTACTTC. Its translation is CASSPAGGTVGETQYF.

The V call is TRBV30, the J call TRBJ1-1; no clear D gene. Germline V CDR1 and CDR2: GTSNPN, SVGIG (reference sequence). The V gene lost 3 bases and the J gene lost 0 bases, with 8 bases spanning the gap. CDR3 size: 13 residues. CDR3 in DNA: TGTGCCTGGAGGTTATCGATGAACACTGAAGCTTTCTTT. Translating it yields CAWRLSMNTEAFF.

The chain couples TRBV27 to TRBJ1-1; weak D call: TRBD1 (5 bases). CDR1 is MNHEY, CDR2 SMNVEV, per germline (reference sequence). The V end lost 6 bases, the J end lost 3 bases, and 20 bases lay between the germline ends. The CDR3 runs 16 residues. For the CDR3, the DNA is TGTGCCAGCAGAATACTAAGGGGTGGTAGGGACACTGAAGCTTTCTTT. It is translated as CASRILRGGRDTEAFF.

The CDR3 here is CSEQGAPAQETQYF. For the CDR3, the DNA is TGCAGCGAACAGGGGGCCCCCGCTCAAGAGACCCAGTACTTC. The chain combines TRBV29-1 with TRBJ2-5, with 9 nucleotides matching TRBD1. The CDR3 extends over 14 amino acids. Per the germline V gene, CDR1 is SQVTM and CDR2 is ANQGSEA. V shed 7 bases, J shed 2 bases, and the junction held 8 bases outside the gene matches.

This chain joins TRBV4-1 and TRBJ2-1, with 14 bases fitting TRBD2. The CDR3 has 15 residues. The V and J ends lost 3 bases and 8 bases, in that order; junction bases with no gene match: 3. Germline CDR1 and CDR2: MGHRA and YSYEKL. The CDR3 reads CASSHGTSGSDEQFF. For the CDR3, the DNA is TGCGCCAGCAGCCACGGGACTAGCGGGAGTGATGAGCAGTTCTTC.

V usage is TRBV15 and J usage is TRBJ2-7; a possible D gene is TRBD2 (6 bases). V shed 0 bases and J shed 2 bases, with 17 bases lying between them. The germline gives CDR1 LNHNV, CDR2 YYDKDF (reference sequence). The CDR3 runs to 17 residues. The CDR3 coding sequence is TGTGCCACCAGCAGAGATCGGGGCGGGGCCCAAACCTACGAGCAGTACTTC. Its translation: CATSRDRGGAQTYEQYF.

The V gene is TRBV4-1, the J gene TRBJ2-7; D might be TRBD2 (5 bases). The V gene lost 0 bases and the J gene lost 9 bases, with 12 bases spanning the gap. This CDR3 comprises 13 residues. Germline lookup yields CDR1 MGHRA and CDR2 YSYEKL. CDR3 sequence: CASSQDITLAQYF. CDR3 nucleotides: TGCGCCAGCAGCCAAGATATTACCCTAGCGCAGTACTTC.